The 21 T cell receptor beta chains reported below all come from one sample, sequenced in a study of OX40 agonist ivuxolimab in advanced cancers. Produced via immunoSEQ multiplex PCR; TCRdb's table is partial and in-frame only. The data hold about 26,000 clones, with 88% observed a single time. The material was CD4+ or CD8+ T cells sorted from blood, obtained in a trial of the OX40 agonist ivuxolimab. The source is an adult with an advanced solid tumor such as melanoma, head and neck, liver or kidney cancer.

This sequence joins TRBV27 and TRBJ2-1; D unresolved. Between the trimmed V and J ends, which lost 5 bases and 6 bases, there was a span of 11 bases. CDR3 length: 13 amino acids. Germline lookup yields CDR1 MNHEY and CDR2 SMNVEV (reference sequence). In DNA, the CDR3 is TGTGCCAGCAGTCTCGATCAAGGCAATGAGCAGTTCTTC. It specifies CASSLDQGNEQFF.

The rearrangement uses TRBV7-9 and TRBJ1-2; no definite D call. The CDR3 sequence is 14 residues long. V was shortened by 3 bases and J by 5 bases, with 13 bases between the two germline ends. Per the germline V gene, CDR1 is SEHNR and CDR2 is FQNEAQ (reference sequence). The CDR3 sequence is CASSLLGRTYGYTF. For the CDR3, the DNA is TGTGCCAGCAGCTTGCTGGGAAGGACTTATGGCTACACCTTC.

The J gene is TRBJ1-2, the V gene TRBV9; 8 bases are shared with TRBD1. Germline V CDR1 and CDR2: SGDLS, YYNGEE. The V gene end was trimmed by 1 base and the J gene end by 3 bases; junction bases not matched to a gene: 11. This CDR3 is 17 amino acids long. The CDR3 DNA follows: TGTGCCAGCAGCGTAATTCCCCCAGGGGGCGAGGACTATGGCTACACCTTC. Residues: CASSVIPPGGEDYGYTF.

This clone has more than one count but fewer than ten. The J gene is TRBJ2-5, the V gene TRBV25-1, with a weak D call TRBD2 (6 bases). V was pared by 1 base and J by 5 bases, with 14 bases between. CDR1 is MGHDK, CDR2 SYGVNS, per germline. The CDR3 consists of 15 residues. The CDR3 sequence is CASSEFRDGGETQYF. The CDR3 coding sequence is TGTGCCAGCAGTGAATTCCGGGACGGGGGTGAGACCCAGTACTTC.

V usage is TRBV19 and J usage is TRBJ2-1; 10 positions agree with TRBD1. After removal of 5 bases from V and 8 bases from J, the junction contained 3 bases not matched to a gene. Germline values: CDR1 LNHDA, CDR2 SQIVND (reference sequence). This CDR3 comprises 13 residues. Written as DNA, the CDR3 is TGTGCCAGTAGTGCGACAGGGGGCGATGAGCAGTTCTTC. This codes for CASSATGGDEQFF.

The V and J genes are TRBV5-1 and TRBJ2-4; the match to TRBD1 covers 7 bases. This CDR3 comprises 18 residues. CDR1 is SGHRS, CDR2 YFSETQ, per germline. V dropped 0 bases and J dropped 0; count of bases not matched to a gene: 9. The CDR3 region is CASSLEETGTIAKNIQYF. The CDR3 nucleotides are TGCGCCAGCAGCTTGGAGGAGACAGGGACGATAGCCAAAAACATTCAGTACTTC.

The chain carries TRBV6-1 and TRBJ2-7; D assignment may be TRBD1 or TRBD2 (6 bases each). Trimming stripped 0 bases from V and 5 bases from J, with 17 bases between. CDR1 MNHNS and CDR2 SASEGT come from the germline V gene. The CDR3 spans 16 residues. CDR3 sequence: CASSEAGGTSGDEQYF. As DNA, the CDR3 is TGTGCCAGCAGTGAAGCGGGCGGGACAAGTGGGGACGAGCAGTACTTC.

The chain joins TRBV14 to TRBJ2-6; the D gene is possibly TRBD1 (5 bases). The CDR3 runs to 18 residues. The germline V and J ends were trimmed by 2 bases and 0 bases, with 14 bases remaining between them. Looked up from germline, CDR1 is SGHDN and CDR2 is FVKESK. The CDR3 bases are TGTGCCAGCAGCCAAAGAAAAGGGGATTACTCTGGGGCCAACGTCCTGACTTTC. Translating it yields CASSQRKGDYSGANVLTF.

This rearrangement joins TRBV7-9 to TRBJ1-4; maybe TRBD1 (5 bases). Germline loops: CDR1 SEHNR, CDR2 FQNEAQ (reference sequence). The CDR3 is 12 amino acids. V lost 5 bases to trimming and J lost 12 bases, with 13 bases between them. This chain's CDR3 is CASSPRAGELFF. CDR3 nucleotide sequence: TGTGCCAGCAGCCCCCGGGCGGGGGAACTGTTTTTT. The complete variable domain, with remaining parts taken from reference TRBV7-9 and TRBJ1-4, reads DTGVSQNPRHKITKRGQNVTFRCDPISEHNRLYWYRQTLGQGPEFLTYFQNEAQLEKSRLLSDRFSAERPKGSFSTLEIQRTEQGDSAMYLCASSPRAGELFFGSGTQLSVL.

J is TRBJ1-1 and V is TRBV27; 8 bases map to TRBD1. The length of the CDR3 is 16 residues. Per the germline V gene, CDR1 is MNHEY and CDR2 is SMNVEV (reference sequence). Unmatched junction bases numbered 7, after V lost 0 bases and J lost 4 bases. CDR3 in DNA: TGTGCCAGCAGTTTATCAGGGCAGGGGGCGAGCACTGAAGCTTTCTTT. It specifies CASSLSGQGASTEAFF.

V is TRBV2 and J is TRBJ2-4; a weak D match, TRBD2 (5 bases). CDR1 SNHLY and CDR2 FYNNEI come from the germline V gene. V was shortened by 4 bases and J by 7 bases, with 14 bases between the two germline ends. The CDR3 runs 14 residues. The CDR3 DNA follows: TGTGCCAGCAGTGCGGGGAGTGATGAGAACATTCAGTACTTC. Translating gives CASSAGSDENIQYF. Together with reference TRBV2 and TRBJ2-4, the CDR3 gives the full variable domain: EPEVTQTPSHQVTQMGQEVILRCVPISNHLYFYWYRQILGQKVEFLVSFYNNEISEKSEIFDDQFSVERPDGSNFTLKIRSTKLEDSAMYFCASSAGSDENIQYFGAGTRLSVL.

The rearrangement uses TRBV4-1 and TRBJ1-1; D perhaps matches TRBD1 (6 bases). The CDR3 sequence is 14 residues long. Germline values: CDR1 MGHRA, CDR2 YSYEKL. The V end lost 2 bases, the J end lost 0 bases, and 7 bases lay between the germline ends. CDR3 sequence: CASSQPGVNTEAFF. The CDR3 bases are TGCGCCAGCAGCCAACCAGGGGTGAACACTGAAGCTTTCTTT.

The V call is TRBV2, the J call TRBJ2-3; 11 bases match TRBD2. V was clipped by 5 bases and J by 0 bases; unmatched bases: 7. The CDR3 runs 17 residues. Germline CDR1 reads SNHLY; CDR2 reads FYNNEI. This CDR3 reads CASSPLGLAASTDTQYF. In DNA form, the CDR3 reads TGTGCCAGCAGTCCCTTGGGACTAGCGGCTAGCACAGATACGCAGTATTTT.

The V call is TRBV2, the J call TRBJ2-7; 7 bases map to TRBD1. The CDR3 has 13 residues. In germline, CDR1 is SNHLY, CDR2 FYNNEI. V lost 5 bases, J lost 4 bases, and 5 bases stayed unmatched. DNA of the CDR3: TGTGCCAGCAGTCACAGGGGTCATTACGAGCAGTACTTC. This encodes CASSHRGHYEQYF.

On this clone itself: The sample has other DNA sequences that encode this CDR3 too. The rearrangement uses TRBV6-6 and TRBJ2-7, with TRBD2 matching over 9 bases. Germline assignment: CDR1 MNHNY and CDR2 SVGAGI (reference sequence). Trimming cost V 8 bases and J 2 bases; bases outside gene matches: 13. This CDR3 has 16 amino acids. CDR3 DNA sequence: TGTGCCAGCGGTCTCGCGTCTAGCGGGACAGCCTACGAGCAGTACTTC. Translated, it gives CASGLASSGTAYEQYF.

This rearrangement joins TRBV6-4 to TRBJ2-3, with D hard to call. The CDR3 has 15 residues. V was pared by 0 bases and J by 2 bases, with 9 bases between. Germline values: CDR1 MRHNA, CDR2 SNTAGT. In DNA, the CDR3 is TGTGCCAGCAGTGACTCGGTCGGCCCCACAGATACGCAGTATTTT. Translating gives CASSDSVGPTDTQYF.

The genes are TRBV12-5 and TRBJ2-2, with TRBD2 matching over 8 bases. This CDR3 has 14 amino acids. CDR1 is LGHNT and CDR2 is FRNRAP in the germline V gene. V lost 3 bases, J lost 7 bases, and 4 bases stayed unmatched. CDR3 amino acids: CASGFAGGNGELFF. CDR3 DNA sequence: TGTGCTAGTGGTTTCGCGGGGGGCAACGGGGAGCTGTTTTTT.

The sample holds a few counts of this clone. This chain connects TRBV7-9 to TRBJ1-4; 8 bases align to TRBD1. After removal of 5 bases from V and 10 bases from J, the junction contained 12 bases not matched to a gene. CDR1 is SEHNR, CDR2 FQNEAQ, per germline (reference sequence). The CDR3 consists of 15 residues. CDR3 sequence (DNA): TGTGCCAGCAGCCCAGGGGGGACAGGACTTGGAAAACTGTTTTTT. The encoded protein is CASSPGGTGLGKLFF.

The chain has TRBV4-2 and TRBJ2-6, with D uncertain. The length of the CDR3 is 17 residues. Germline V CDR1 and CDR2: LGHNA, YNFKEQ. The germline V and J ends were trimmed by 4 bases and 1 base, with 14 bases remaining between them. The CDR3, as DNA: TGTGCCAGCAGCCGCATCTACAGCGATTCTGGGGCCAACGTCCTGACTTTC. It encodes CASSRIYSDSGANVLTF.

In its sample, this clone was seen a few times. Other nucleotide sequences in the sample specify the same CDR3. The chain employs TRBV19 and TRBJ2-7; D gene ambiguous. V dropped 4 bases and J dropped 2 bases, with 9 bases sitting between them. The CDR3 totals 13 residues. The V gene's germline CDR1 is LNHDA and CDR2 SQIVND (reference sequence). The CDR3 nucleotides read TGTGCCAGTAGTACGGACGGCGCCTACGAGCAGTACTTC. Translation gives CASSTDGAYEQYF. Complete variable domain (other parts from reference TRBV19 and TRBJ2-7): DGGITQSPKYLFRKEGQNVTLSCEQNLNHDAMYWYRQDPGQGLRLIYYSQIVNDFQKGDIAEGYSVSREKKESFPLTVTSAQKNPTAFYLCASSTDGAYEQYFGPGTRLTVT.

The V gene is TRBV28, the J gene TRBJ2-5, with 12 bases fitting TRBD2. Unmatched junction bases numbered 22, after V lost 4 bases and J lost 4 bases. CDR1 is MDHEN and CDR2 is SYDVKM in the germline V gene. CDR3 size: 21 residues. CDR3 region: CASSSTDLHSSGGAYGETQYF. The CDR3 DNA follows: TGTGCCAGCAGTTCGACAGACTTGCATTCTAGCGGGGGGGCATACGGAGAGACCCAGTACTTC. Full variable domain (outside the CDR3, taken from reference TRBV28 and TRBJ2-5): DVKVTQSSRYLVKRTGEKVFLECVQDMDHENMFWYRQDPGLGLRLIYFSYDVKMKEKGDIPEGYSVSREKKERFSLILESASTNQTSMYLCASSSTDLHSSGGAYGETQYFGPGTRLLVL.